The rows below give T cell receptor beta chains drawn from one sample of a study of CD8+CD57+ T cells in acquired aplastic anemia. Via MiXCR, TCRdb re-called the reads, giving one row per CDR3 protein. The repertoire consists of hundreds of thousands of distinct CDR3 sequences, with around 72% occurring once and the leading ten covering 4%. The sequenced material came from sorted CD4+, CD8+, or CD8+CD57+ T cells (not recorded which) from PBMCs. The receptors were gathered from a human donor in good health, serving as a control. The CDR3 runs from the conserved cysteine through the conserved F or W. Fields, in order: V gene, D gene, J gene, clone size, CDR3 protein, CDR3 DNA. D genes are given only for firm matches. Size is stated for part of the rows, as once, few or many counts, or as a class when the clone is expanded.

V gene: TRBV19; D gene: TRBD1; J gene: TRBJ1-6; clone size: many; CDR3 protein: CASNRGSNSPLHF; CDR3 DNA: TGTGCCAGCAACAGGGGTAGTAATTCACCCCTCCACTTT
V gene: TRBV12-3/TRBV12-4; D gene: -; J gene: TRBJ2-5; clone size: few; CDR3 protein: CASGPGTQETQYF; CDR3 DNA: TGTGCCAGCGGCCCCGGGACCCAAGAGACCCAGTACTTC
V gene: TRBV19; D gene: TRBD1; J gene: TRBJ1-2; clone size: -; CDR3 protein: CASSSNRGTGYGYTF; CDR3 DNA: TGTGCCAGTAGTTCAAACAGGGGAACAGGCTATGGCTACACCTTC
V gene: TRBV15; D gene: -; J gene: TRBJ1-4; clone size: -; CDR3 protein: CATSRDSAINEKLFF; CDR3 DNA: TGTGCCACCAGCAGAGACTCAGCAATTAATGAAAAACTGTTTTTT
V gene: TRBV24-1; D gene: -; J gene: TRBJ2-7; clone size: -; CDR3 protein: CATSDLMQGVGQYF; CDR3 DNA: TGTGCCACCAGTGATTTGATGCAGGGCGTCGGGCAGTACTTC
V gene: TRBV2; D gene: -; J gene: TRBJ2-5; clone size: -; CDR3 protein: CASEGTEGGETRYF; CDR3 DNA: TGTGCCAGCGAGGGCACGGAAGGAGGTGAGACCCGGTACTTC
V gene: TRBV20-1; D gene: -; J gene: TRBJ1-2; clone size: many; CDR3 protein: CSARGPTGWGYTF; CDR3 DNA: TGCAGTGCTAGAGGCCCTACAGGGTGGGGCTACACCTTC
V gene: TRBV11-2; D gene: -; J gene: TRBJ2-3; clone size: -; CDR3 protein: CASSLRARGYDTQYF; CDR3 DNA: TGTGCCAGCAGCCTCCGGGCCAGGGGATACGATACGCAGTATTTT
V gene: TRBV7-9; D gene: -; J gene: TRBJ1-2; clone size: -; CDR3 protein: CASSLAPNYGYTF; CDR3 DNA: TGTGCCAGCAGCTTAGCCCCTAACTATGGCTACACCTTC
V gene: TRBV6-2/TRBV6-3; D gene: -; J gene: TRBJ1-3; clone size: many; CDR3 protein: CASSHDGEWNTIYF; CDR3 DNA: TGTGCCAGCAGTCACGACGGCGAGTGGAACACCATATATTTT
V gene: TRBV10-2; D gene: TRBD1; J gene: TRBJ2-7; clone size: -; CDR3 protein: CASSEPRGQSYEQYF; CDR3 DNA: TGCGCCAGCAGTGAGCCCCGGGGACAGTCCTACGAGCAGTACTTC
V gene: TRBV7-2; D gene: -; J gene: TRBJ2-5; clone size: -; CDR3 protein: CASRLGCTDKHF; CDR3 DNA: TGTGCCAGCAGGTTAGGTTGCACAGATAAGCACTTC
V gene: TRBV7-2; D gene: -; J gene: TRBJ2-3; clone size: -; CDR3 protein: CASSPKAGGENSPF; CDR3 DNA: TGTGCCAGCAGCCCTAAGGCCGGGGGCGAGAATTCACCCTTT
V gene: TRBV7-9; D gene: -; J gene: TRBJ2-1; clone size: -; CDR3 protein: CASSSTSNNEQFF; CDR3 DNA: TGTGCCAGCAGCTCGACTAGTAACAATGAGCAGTTCTTC
V gene: TRBV6-2/TRBV6-3; D gene: TRBD1; J gene: TRBJ2-3; clone size: -; CDR3 protein: CASSYLGQGHTDTQYF; CDR3 DNA: TGTGCCAGCAGTTACCTGGGACAGGGGCACACAGATACGCAGTATTTT
V gene: TRBV7-2; D gene: TRBD1; J gene: TRBJ2-3; clone size: -; CDR3 protein: CASSLDRELYEQYF; CDR3 DNA: TGTGCCAGCAGCTTGGACAGGGAGCTCTACGAGCAGTACTTT
V gene: TRBV30; D gene: TRBD1; J gene: TRBJ1-6; clone size: many; CDR3 protein: CAWSVLGTGSLALHF; CDR3 DNA: TGTGCCTGGAGTGTACTAGGGACAGGGAGTTTGGCCCTCCACTTT
V gene: TRBV6-1; D gene: -; J gene: TRBJ1-2; clone size: -; CDR3 protein: CASSDENYGYTF; CDR3 DNA: TGTGCCAGCAGTGACGAGAACTATGGCTACACCTTC
V gene: TRBV10-1; D gene: TRBD1; J gene: TRBJ1-4; clone size: few; CDR3 protein: CASRRQGAREKLFF; CDR3 DNA: TGCGCCAGCAGGAGACAGGGGGCAAGAGAAAAACTGTTTTTT
V gene: TRBV20-1; D gene: -; J gene: TRBJ2-3; clone size: -; CDR3 protein: CSASPRTATEYF; CDR3 DNA: TGCAGTGCTAGTCCCAGGACGGCTACGGAGTATTTT
V gene: TRBV5-1; D gene: -; J gene: TRBJ1-4; clone size: once; CDR3 protein: CASSQRPGHLKLFF; CDR3 DNA: TGCGCCAGCAGCCAACGTCCGGGACACCTAAAACTGTTTTTT
V gene: TRBV3-1; D gene: TRBD2; J gene: TRBJ2-3; clone size: -; CDR3 protein: CASSLGSTSGATDTQYF; CDR3 DNA: TGTGCCAGCAGCCTGGGAAGCACTAGCGGGGCCACAGATACGCAGTATTTT
V gene: TRBV20-1; D gene: -; J gene: TRBJ2-2; clone size: -; CDR3 protein: CSATDGGRRDTGELSF; CDR3 DNA: TGCAGTGCTACAGATGGAGGGCGGAGGGACACCGGGGAGCTGTCTTTT
V gene: TRBV10-3; D gene: -; J gene: TRBJ2-3; clone size: few; CDR3 protein: CAISVERGTDTQYF; CDR3 DNA: TGTGCCATCAGTGTAGAAAGGGGCACAGATACGCAGTATTTT
V gene: TRBV19; D gene: -; J gene: TRBJ2-5; clone size: many; CDR3 protein: CASSDREARETQYF; CDR3 DNA: TGTGCCAGTAGTGATCGCGAGGCGCGAGAGACCCAGTACTTC
V gene: TRBV7-8; D gene: -; J gene: TRBJ2-5; clone size: -; CDR3 protein: CASSSGQPQAPQYF; CDR3 DNA: TGTGCCAGCAGCTCCGGACAGCCTCAAGCGCCCCAGTACTTC
V gene: TRBV6-5; D gene: -; J gene: TRBJ2-5; clone size: many; CDR3 protein: CASSYGGWETQYF; CDR3 DNA: TGTGCCAGCAGTTATGGGGGCTGGGAGACCCAGTACTTC
V gene: TRBV7-2; D gene: TRBD2; J gene: TRBJ2-3; clone size: -; CDR3 protein: CASSGPGGAYGQNF; CDR3 DNA: TGTGCCAGCAGCGGTCCGGGGGGTGCCTATGGGCAGAATTTT
V gene: TRBV20-1; D gene: -; J gene: TRBJ2-5; clone size: -; CDR3 protein: CSARWETQYSQYF; CDR3 DNA: TGCAGTGCTAGGTGGGAGACCCAGTACTCCCAGTACTTC
V gene: TRBV25-1; D gene: TRBD1; J gene: TRBJ1-6; clone size: -; CDR3 protein: CASSLDRGGNSTLHF; CDR3 DNA: TGTGCCAGTAGTCTTGACAGGGGAGGTAATTCAACCCTCCACTTT
V gene: TRBV14; D gene: -; J gene: TRBJ1-2; clone size: -; CDR3 protein: CASSPSSYGYTF; CDR3 DNA: TGTGCCAGCAGCCCATCCTCCTATGGCTACACCTTC
V gene: TRBV7-8; D gene: -; J gene: TRBJ1-2; clone size: -; CDR3 protein: CASSLDPGPGNTF; CDR3 DNA: TGTGCCAGCAGCTTAGATCCAGGGCCTGGAAACACCTTC
V gene: TRBV4-2; D gene: -; J gene: TRBJ1-5; clone size: -; CDR3 protein: CASSLGRVNQPQLF; CDR3 DNA: TGTGCCAGCAGCTTGGGACGTGTCAATCAGCCCCAGCTTTTT
V gene: TRBV5-8; D gene: -; J gene: TRBJ2-5; clone size: many; CDR3 protein: CASSFFRLAETQYF; CDR3 DNA: TGTGCCAGCAGCTTTTTCAGGCTAGCCGAGACCCAGTACTTC
V gene: TRBV7-2; D gene: -; J gene: TRBJ2-5; clone size: -; CDR3 protein: CASRSGATESF; CDR3 DNA: TGTGCCAGCAGGTCAGGGGCGACCGAGTCCTTC
V gene: TRBV15; D gene: TRBD1; J gene: TRBJ2-7; clone size: -; CDR3 protein: CATRHTGTGTYEQYF; CDR3 DNA: TGTGCCACCAGGCACACCGGGACAGGAACCTACGAGCAGTACTTC
V gene: TRBV9; D gene: -; J gene: TRBJ1-1; clone size: -; CDR3 protein: CASSPATSEDTNDFF; CDR3 DNA: TGTGCCAGCAGCCCGGCAACCAGCGAGGACACCAATGATTTCTTT
V gene: TRBV7-3; D gene: -; J gene: TRBJ2-3; clone size: -; CDR3 protein: CASSPWGEGTDTQYF; CDR3 DNA: TGTGCCAGCAGCCCGTGGGGGGAAGGGACAGATACGCAGTATTTT
V gene: TRBV20-1; D gene: -; J gene: TRBJ2-7; clone size: -; CDR3 protein: CSANYGGDSYEQYF; CDR3 DNA: TGCAGTGCTAATTACGGCGGGGACTCCTACGAGCAGTACTTC
V gene: TRBV5-6; D gene: -; J gene: TRBJ2-2; clone size: -; CDR3 protein: CASSRWTVNTGELFF; CDR3 DNA: TGTGCCAGCAGCCGATGGACTGTTAACACCGGGGAGCTGTTTTTT
V gene: TRBV29-1; D gene: -; J gene: TRBJ1-1; clone size: -; CDR3 protein: CSVAATLERGFF; CDR3 DNA: TGCAGCGTTGCGGCAACACTGGAGCGGGGTTTCTTT
V gene: TRBV9; D gene: -; J gene: TRBJ2-7; clone size: -; CDR3 protein: CASSRGAQGEAFF; CDR3 DNA: TGTGCCAGCAGTAGAGGGGCCCAAGGCGAAGCTTTCTTC
V gene: TRBV9; D gene: -; J gene: TRBJ2-7; clone size: -; CDR3 protein: CASSSESEHYF; CDR3 DNA: TGTGCCAGCAGCAGCGAAAGCGAGCACTACTTC
V gene: TRBV20-1; D gene: -; J gene: TRBJ2-1; clone size: many; CDR3 protein: CSASGEQTDYNEQFF; CDR3 DNA: TGCAGTGCTAGCGGGGAACAGACAGACTACAATGAGCAGTTCTTC
V gene: TRBV11-3; D gene: -; J gene: TRBJ2-2; clone size: many; CDR3 protein: CASSLQGNTGELFF; CDR3 DNA: TGTGCCAGCAGCTTGCAGGGGAACACCGGGGAGCTGTTTTTT
V gene: TRBV5-1; D gene: -; J gene: TRBJ1-5; clone size: once; CDR3 protein: CASSLEPAGEPQHF; CDR3 DNA: TGCGCCAGCAGCTTGGAGCCAGCGGGGGAGCCCCAGCATTTT
V gene: TRBV5-1; D gene: -; J gene: TRBJ2-7; clone size: -; CDR3 protein: CASRGGWEMNEQYF; CDR3 DNA: TGCGCCAGCAGGGGCGGTTGGGAGATGAACGAGCAGTACTTC
V gene: TRBV7-2; D gene: -; J gene: TRBJ1-2; clone size: -; CDR3 protein: CASSMTGNSAPHNF; CDR3 DNA: TGTGCCAGCAGCATGACAGGAAACAGTGCACCCCACAACTTC
V gene: TRBV20-1; D gene: -; J gene: TRBJ2-3; clone size: -; CDR3 protein: CSAKRGSGFSTDTQYF; CDR3 DNA: TGCAGTGCTAAGAGGGGTAGCGGCTTTAGCACAGATACGCAGTATTTT
V gene: TRBV7-2; D gene: TRBD2; J gene: TRBJ2-1; clone size: many; CDR3 protein: CASSFGGSGGDQFF; CDR3 DNA: TGTGCCAGCAGCTTCGGTGGTAGCGGGGGGGATCAGTTCTTC
V gene: TRBV29-1; D gene: -; J gene: TRBJ2-7; clone size: -; CDR3 protein: CSVGDGATYEQYF; CDR3 DNA: TGCAGCGTTGGTGACGGAGCTACCTACGAGCAGTACTTC
V gene: TRBV4-3; D gene: -; J gene: TRBJ1-2; clone size: -; CDR3 protein: CASSQDTANYGYTF; CDR3 DNA: TGCGCCAGCAGCCAAGATACAGCTAACTATGGCTACACCTTC
V gene: TRBV6-6; D gene: -; J gene: TRBJ2-7; clone size: -; CDR3 protein: CASTGPSRTPYEQYF; CDR3 DNA: TGTGCCAGCACCGGCCCGTCCCGGACCCCCTACGAGCAGTACTTC
V gene: TRBV5-4; D gene: -; J gene: TRBJ1-6; clone size: -; CDR3 protein: CASSLYRSGGTYNSPLHF; CDR3 DNA: TGTGCCAGCAGCTTGTACAGGTCCGGGGGAACCTATAATTCACCCCTCCACTTT